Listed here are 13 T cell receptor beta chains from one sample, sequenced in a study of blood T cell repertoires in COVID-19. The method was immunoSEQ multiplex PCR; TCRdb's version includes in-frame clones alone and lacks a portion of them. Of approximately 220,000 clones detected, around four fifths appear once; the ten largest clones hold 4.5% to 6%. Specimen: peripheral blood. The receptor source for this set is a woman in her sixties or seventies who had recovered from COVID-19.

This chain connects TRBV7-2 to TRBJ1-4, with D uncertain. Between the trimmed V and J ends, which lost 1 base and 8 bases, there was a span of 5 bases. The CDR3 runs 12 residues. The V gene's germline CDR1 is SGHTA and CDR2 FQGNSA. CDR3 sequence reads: CASSLGGEKLFF. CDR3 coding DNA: TGTGCCAGCAGCTTAGGAGGGGAAAAACTGTTTTTT.

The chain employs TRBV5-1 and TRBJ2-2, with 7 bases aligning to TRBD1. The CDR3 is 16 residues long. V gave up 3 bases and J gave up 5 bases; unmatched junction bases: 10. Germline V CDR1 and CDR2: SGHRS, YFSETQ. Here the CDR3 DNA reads TGCGCCAGCAGCTCCGGGTGGCAGGGGGAGACCGGGGAGCTGTTTTTT. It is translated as CASSSGWQGETGELFF.

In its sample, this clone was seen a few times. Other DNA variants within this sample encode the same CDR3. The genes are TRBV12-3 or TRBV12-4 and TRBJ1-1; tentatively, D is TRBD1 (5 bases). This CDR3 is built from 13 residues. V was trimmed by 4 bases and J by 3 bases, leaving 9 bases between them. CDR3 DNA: TGTGCCAGCAGTTCGACGGGGGACACTGAAGCTTTCTTT. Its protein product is CASSSTGDTEAFF.

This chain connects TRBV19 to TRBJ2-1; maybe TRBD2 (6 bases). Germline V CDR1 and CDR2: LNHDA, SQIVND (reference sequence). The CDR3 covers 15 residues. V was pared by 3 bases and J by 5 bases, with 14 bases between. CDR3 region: CASSILGLGNNEQFF. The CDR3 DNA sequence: TGTGCCAGTAGTATCTTGGGACTGGGGAACAATGAGCAGTTCTTC.

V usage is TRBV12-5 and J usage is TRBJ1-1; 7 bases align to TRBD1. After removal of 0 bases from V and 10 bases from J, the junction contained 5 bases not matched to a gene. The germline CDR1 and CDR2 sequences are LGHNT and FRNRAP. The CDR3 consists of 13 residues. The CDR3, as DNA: TGTGCTAGTGGTTTGGTAAGAGGACAGGCAGCTTTCTTT. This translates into CASGLVRGQAAFF.

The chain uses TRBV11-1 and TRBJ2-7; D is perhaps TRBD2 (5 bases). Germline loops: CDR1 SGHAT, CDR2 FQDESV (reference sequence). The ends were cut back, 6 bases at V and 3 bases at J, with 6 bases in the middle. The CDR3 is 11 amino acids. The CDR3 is CASRRDYEQYF. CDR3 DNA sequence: TGTGCCAGCAGACGGGACTACGAGCAGTACTTC.

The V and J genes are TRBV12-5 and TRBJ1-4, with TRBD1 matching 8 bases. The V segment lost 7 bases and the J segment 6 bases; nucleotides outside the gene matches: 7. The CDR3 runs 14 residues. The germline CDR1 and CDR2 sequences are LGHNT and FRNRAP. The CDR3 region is CASAADRDHEKLFF. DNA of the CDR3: TGTGCTAGTGCTGCGGACAGGGACCATGAAAAACTGTTTTTT. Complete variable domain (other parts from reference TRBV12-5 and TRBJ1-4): DARVTQTPRHKVTEMGQEVTMRCQPILGHNTVFWYRQTMMQGLELLAYFRNRAPLDDSGMPKDRFSAEMPDATLATLKIQPSEPRDSAVYFCASAADRDHEKLFFGSGTQLSVL.

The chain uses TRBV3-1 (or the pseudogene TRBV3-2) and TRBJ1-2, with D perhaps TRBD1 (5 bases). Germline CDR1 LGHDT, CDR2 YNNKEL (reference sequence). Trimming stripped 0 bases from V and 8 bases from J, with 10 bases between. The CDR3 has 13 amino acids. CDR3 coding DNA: TGTGCCAGCAGCCAAGAAGGCGGGGCAGGCTACACCTTC. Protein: CASSQEGGAGYTF.

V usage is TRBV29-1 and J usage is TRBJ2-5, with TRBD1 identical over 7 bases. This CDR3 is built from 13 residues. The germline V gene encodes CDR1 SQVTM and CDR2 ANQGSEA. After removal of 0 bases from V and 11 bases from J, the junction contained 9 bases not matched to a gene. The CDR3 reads CSVEDWGQSKQYF. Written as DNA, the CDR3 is TGCAGCGTTGAAGATTGGGGACAGTCAAAACAGTACTTC.

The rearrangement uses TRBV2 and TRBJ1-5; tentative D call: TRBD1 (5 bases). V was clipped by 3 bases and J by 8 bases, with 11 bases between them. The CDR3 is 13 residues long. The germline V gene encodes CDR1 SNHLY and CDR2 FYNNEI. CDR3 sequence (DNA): TGTGCCAGCAGTGAGCAGGGAACGAAGCCCCAGCATTTT. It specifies CASSEQGTKPQHF.

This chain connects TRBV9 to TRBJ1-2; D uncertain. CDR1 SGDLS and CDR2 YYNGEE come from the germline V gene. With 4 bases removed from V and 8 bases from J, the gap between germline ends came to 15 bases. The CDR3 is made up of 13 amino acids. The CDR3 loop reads CASSPGREEGYTF. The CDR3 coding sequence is TGTGCCAGCAGCCCCGGGAGGGAAGAAGGCTACACCTTC.

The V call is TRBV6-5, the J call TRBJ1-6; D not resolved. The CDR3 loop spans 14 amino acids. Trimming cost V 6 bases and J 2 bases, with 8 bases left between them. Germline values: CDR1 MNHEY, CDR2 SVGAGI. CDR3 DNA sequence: TGTGCCAGCAGCAGTGGGCCCTATAATTCACCCCTCCACTTT. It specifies CASSSGPYNSPLHF.

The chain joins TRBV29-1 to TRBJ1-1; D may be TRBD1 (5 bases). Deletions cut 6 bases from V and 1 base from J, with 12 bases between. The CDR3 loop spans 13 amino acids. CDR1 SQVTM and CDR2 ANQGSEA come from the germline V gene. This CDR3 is CSVPQGKNTEAFF. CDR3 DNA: TGCAGCGTCCCTCAGGGCAAGAACACTGAAGCTTTCTTT.